This entry lists 5 T cell receptor beta chains sequenced from one sample in a study of blood T cell repertoires in COVID-19. The data were produced by immunoSEQ multiplex PCR, yet TCRdb's version contains in-frame clones alone and is incomplete. The repertoire holds fewer than 150,000 clones, under 90% seen once, with approximately 9% in the top ten. Input material: peripheral blood. The source of these receptors is a woman older than 75 in a cohort sampled during active or convalescent COVID-19.

J is TRBJ2-2 and V is TRBV4-2; D is perhaps TRBD2 (6 bases). The CDR3 is made up of 15 amino acids. With 2 bases removed from V and 5 bases from J, the gap between germline ends came to 12 bases. Germline V gene lookup returns CDR1 LGHNA and CDR2 YNFKEQ. CDR3 protein: CASSQPTSGTGELFF. The CDR3 DNA reads as TGTGCCAGCAGCCAACCGACTAGTGGTACCGGGGAGCTGTTTTTT.

CDR3: CASSWAVASPHEAFF. Written as DNA, the CDR3 is TGTGCCAGCAGCTGGGCAGTCGCCTCTCCTCATGAAGCTTTCTTT. The gene calls are TRBV7-8 and TRBJ1-1; D uncertain. CDR1 SGHVS and CDR2 FQNEAQ come from the germline V gene. The germline V and J ends were trimmed by 4 bases and 7 bases, with 19 bases remaining between them. The CDR3 totals 15 residues. Full variable domain (missing parts from reference TRBV7-8 and TRBJ1-1): GAGVSQSPRYKVAKRGQDVALRCDPISGHVSLFWYQQALGQGPEFLTYFQNEAQLDKSGLPSDRFFAERPEGSVSTLKIQRTQQEDSAVYLCASSWAVASPHEAFFGQGTRLTVV.

V gene TRBV5-1 combines with J gene TRBJ2-7; no definite D call. V gave up 0 bases and J gave up 3 bases, with 7 bases separating them. This CDR3 comprises 13 residues. CDR1 SGHRS and CDR2 YFSETQ come from the germline V gene. This chain's CDR3 is CASSLVTGYEQYF. CDR3 bases: TGCGCCAGCAGCTTGGTAACGGGCTACGAGCAGTACTTC.

This chain joins TRBV5-1 and TRBJ2-4, with D tentatively TRBD2 (5 bases). V was trimmed by 4 bases and J by 5 bases, leaving 10 bases between them. CDR1 SGHRS and CDR2 YFSETQ come from the germline V gene. The CDR3 loop spans 13 amino acids. The CDR3 protein is CASSLGLENIQYF. The CDR3 DNA reads as TGCGCCAGCAGCCTTGGACTGGAAAACATTCAGTACTTC.

This chain joins TRBV7-9 and TRBJ1-4, with D tentatively TRBD1 (6 bases). The germline gives CDR1 SEHNR, CDR2 FQNEAQ (reference sequence). The CDR3 length is 14 residues. The V end lost 5 bases, the J end lost 7 bases, and 14 bases lay between the germline ends. This CDR3 reads CASSEGWGPEKLFF. The CDR3 DNA follows: TGTGCCAGCAGCGAGGGATGGGGGCCTGAAAAACTGTTTTTT.